The 8 T cell receptor beta chains below come from one sample, sequenced in a study of T cell responses to AZD1222 COVID-19 vaccine. The method was immunoSEQ multiplex PCR; TCRdb's version includes in-frame clones alone and lacks a portion of them. The sample includes 80,000 to 100,000 clones, 80% to 90% seen only once; the top ten take about 3%. Here the sequenced sample was peripheral blood, taken 28 days after the second AZD1222 dose. These receptors were taken from an adult who received the AZD1222 COVID-19 vaccine.

The chain uses TRBV11-2 and TRBJ1-4; 11 nucleotides line up with TRBD1. With 7 bases clipped from V and 0 bases from J, the junction kept 7 bases outside the gene matches. The CDR3 runs 17 residues. The germline CDR1 and CDR2 sequences are SGHAT and FQNNGV. CDR3 amino acids: CASTRTGGLATNEKLFF. CDR3 bases: TGTGCCAGCACCCGGACAGGGGGCTTAGCAACTAATGAAAAACTGTTTTTT. The entire variable domain, with the rest obtained from reference TRBV11-2 and TRBJ1-4, is as follows: EAGVAQSPRYKIIEKRQSVAFWCNPISGHATLYWYQQILGQGPKLLIQFQNNGVVDDSQLPKDRFSAERLKGVDSTLKIQPAKLEDSAVYLCASTRTGGLATNEKLFFGSGTQLSVL.

The chain recombines TRBV24-1 with TRBJ2-2; 8 bases match TRBD1. This CDR3 is 17 amino acids long. Germline CDR1 reads KGHDR; CDR2 reads SFDVKD. The ends lost 4 bases at V and 1 base at J; junction bases unmatched: 7. CDR3 in DNA: TGTGCCACCAGTGACTCATGGGGGACAGGGAACACCGGGGAGCTGTTTTTT. Protein product: CATSDSWGTGNTGELFF.

The V call is TRBV10-1, the J call TRBJ2-1; TRBD1 aligns across 10 bases. Germline V gene data show CDR1 as WNHNN and CDR2 as SYGVQD (reference sequence). Germline trimming cut 3 bases from V and 9 bases from J; bases unmatched to any gene: 8. This CDR3 has 15 amino acids. This CDR3 is CASSDRDRGNGEQFF. CDR3 coding DNA: TGCGCCAGCAGTGATAGGGACAGGGGAAATGGTGAGCAGTTCTTC.

The rearrangement joins TRBV9 to TRBJ1-1, with D maybe TRBD1 (5 bases). The germline CDR1 and CDR2 sequences are SGDLS and YYNGEE. The CDR3 runs to 15 residues. Between the trimmed V and J ends, which lost 4 bases and 0 bases, there was a span of 13 bases. CDR3 residues: CASSPGRGLNTEAFF. The DNA for the CDR3 is TGTGCCAGCAGCCCAGGGCGAGGCCTGAACACTGAAGCTTTCTTT.

This chain uses TRBV18 with TRBJ2-3; TRBD2 aligns across 11 bases. Germline-derived CDR1 and CDR2 are KGHSH and LQKENI. The CDR3 runs 16 residues. With 6 bases clipped from V and 4 bases from J, the junction kept 9 bases outside the gene matches. For the CDR3, the DNA is TGTGCCAGCTCCCCCCGACTAGCGGGGCGGGCAGATACGCAGTATTTT. It yields the protein CASSPRLAGRADTQYF.

The V call is TRBV27, the J call TRBJ1-1; TRBD1 agrees at 10 bases. CDR1 is MNHEY and CDR2 is SMNVEV in the germline V gene (reference sequence). V was pared by 7 bases and J by 4 bases, with 6 bases of the junction left unmatched. CDR3 length: 14 amino acids. For the CDR3, the DNA is TGTGCCAGCAATGACAGGGGGCTGGGCACTGAAGCTTTCTTT. Translation: CASNDRGLGTEAFF.

Only a few counts were recorded for this clone. The chain couples TRBV4-2 to TRBJ1-5, with TRBD1 matching 8 bases. The CDR3 totals 16 residues. The V and J ends lost 0 bases and 6 bases, in that order; junction bases with no gene match: 7. Germline lookup yields CDR1 LGHNA and CDR2 YNFKEQ. CDR3 amino acids: CASSQDTGQGFQPQHF. The CDR3 bases are TGTGCCAGCAGCCAAGATACCGGACAGGGCTTTCAGCCCCAGCATTTT.

The rearrangement joins TRBV27 to TRBJ1-1, with D possibly matching TRBD1 (5 bases). Germline V gene sequence: CDR1 MNHEY, CDR2 SMNVEV (reference sequence). The CDR3 is 14 residues long. V was trimmed by 2 bases and J by 5 bases, leaving 12 bases between them. The CDR3 nucleotides read TGTGCCAGCAGTTTAATTCCAGGGCTGACTGAAGCTTTCTTT. Encoded protein: CASSLIPGLTEAFF.